This T cell receptor beta chain was profiled in a study of monozygotic twins with inflammatory bowel disease. This CDR3 contains 15 residues. Germline CDR1 MNHEY, CDR2 SVGEGT. Reanalyzing the 5' RACE reads, TCRdb keeps one entry per CDR3 protein, without DNA. Its table records hundreds of thousands of distinct CDR3 sequences. Source material: blood. The chain is built from TRBV6-2 or TRBV6-3 and TRBJ2-7. The clonotype originates from a human donor with ulcerative colitis or Crohn's disease, or a healthy co-twin of an affected twin (not recorded which). This CDR3 reads CASRQTQGSSYEQYF.